These 9 T cell receptor beta chains were sequenced from one sample in a study of CD8+CD57+ T cells in acquired aplastic anemia. The TCR beta profiling, which covered VDJ combination and CDR3 sequence, was carried out using genomic DNA as the template. TCRdb re-derived calls from the reads in MiXCR, one entry per CDR3 protein. The sample contains fewer than 300,000 distinct CDR3 sequences, roughly 82% of which appear only once. Individuals selected for sequencing had exhibited CD8+CD57+ cell expansion on flow cytometry. Source material: sorted CD4+, CD8+, or CD8+CD57+ T cells (not recorded which) from PBMCs. These receptors came from a human donor with aplastic anemia.

The table lists this clonotype with a count of one. The CDR3 sequence: CASSLRDRGLDYAYEQYV. CDR3 sequence (DNA): TGTGCCAGCAGCTTACGGGACAGGGGCTTGGACTATGCCTACGAGCAGTACGTC. The V and J genes are TRBV9 and TRBJ2-7; TRBD1 matches 10 bases. Germline CDR1 SGDLS, CDR2 YYNGEE. V lost 4 bases to trimming and J lost 2 bases; unmatched junction nucleotides: 15. The CDR3 is made up of 18 amino acids.

This clonotype has more than one count but fewer than ten. V gene TRBV11-2 combines with J gene TRBJ1-1; unclear D gene. The germline CDR1 and CDR2 sequences are SGHAT and FQNNGV. The CDR3 extends over 15 amino acids. Trimming cost V 1 base and J 1 base, with 10 bases left between them. DNA for the CDR3: TGTGCCAGCAGCTTAGCGGGAGGTCCGAACACTGAAGCTTTCTTT. Translating it yields CASSLAGGPNTEAFF.

Of note for this clonotype: One junction end disagrees with the germline gene, perhaps due to a read error. The rearrangement uses TRBV9 and TRBJ2-1; 8 nucleotides match TRBD2. Germline-derived CDR1 and CDR2 are SGDLS and YYNGEE. CDR3 length equals 13 residues. The CDR3: CASSVSGLVYEQF. The CDR3 nucleotides are TGTGCCAGCAGCGTGTCGGGACTAGTCTACGAGCAGTTC.

As regards this clonotype: One end of the junction is discordant with germline, which a read error may explain. J is TRBJ2-5 and V is TRBV9, with TRBD2 identical over 8 bases. This CDR3 has 12 residues. CDR1 SGDLS and CDR2 YYNGEE come from the germline V gene. CDR3 sequence: CASRGGTETQYF. The CDR3 nucleotides read TGTGCCAGCCGGGGGGGTACAGAGACGCAGTACTTT.

Ten or more counts support this clonotype. The V and J genes are TRBV13 and TRBJ2-3, with 8 bases identical to TRBD2. The CDR3 covers 14 residues. In germline, CDR1 is PRHDT, CDR2 FYEKMQ (reference sequence). Unmatched junction bases numbered 4, after V lost 4 bases and J lost 4 bases. CDR3 sequence (DNA): TGTGCCAGCAGCTCAGGACTAGCTCCAGATACGCAGTATTTT. Residues: CASSSGLAPDTQYF.

This clonotype was seen just once. CDR3 residues: CASSLVAGVDTQYV. Written as DNA, the CDR3 is TGTGCCAGCAGCTTGGTAGCGGGAGTGGATACGCAGTACGTC. This rearrangement joins TRBV2 to TRBJ2-7; TRBD2 matches at 9 bases. Trimming removed 6 bases from V and 9 bases from J; junction bases left unmatched: 12. The CDR3 is made up of 14 amino acids. Per germline, CDR1 SNHLY and CDR2 FYNNEI.

V gene TRBV7-2 combines with J gene TRBJ2-7, with D possibly being TRBD2 (5 bases). The CDR3 loop spans 18 amino acids. The ends were cut back, 3 bases at V and 3 bases at J, with 24 bases in the middle. The germline gives CDR1 SGHTA, CDR2 FQGNSA. Written as DNA, the CDR3 is TGTGCCAGCAGCTTGCCAGGAGGCGCGAACGACGTCTACTACGAGCAGTACGTC. Protein sequence: CASSLPGGANDVYYEQYV.

With respect to this clonotype: The junction departs from the called germline gene at one end, perhaps through a read error. This chain uses TRBV7-9 with TRBJ2-1; perhaps TRBD2 as D (5 bases). The germline CDR1 and CDR2 sequences are SEHNR and FQNEAQ (reference sequence). This CDR3 comprises 13 residues. CDR3 residues: CASSLVPGELHFF. In nucleotides, the CDR3 is TGTGCCAGCAGCTTAGTGCCCGGGGAGCTGCATTTTTTC.

The chain uses TRBV7-8 and TRBJ2-7; maybe TRBD1 (6 bases). The CDR3 contains 14 residues. Trimming shortened V by 5 bases and J by 3 bases, and 14 bases separated the two germline ends. CDR1 is SGHVS, CDR2 FQNEAQ, per germline. CDR3 in amino acids: CASSIQGASYEQYF. The CDR3 coding sequence is TGTGCCAGCAGCATACAGGGCGCTAGCTACGAGCAGTACTTC.